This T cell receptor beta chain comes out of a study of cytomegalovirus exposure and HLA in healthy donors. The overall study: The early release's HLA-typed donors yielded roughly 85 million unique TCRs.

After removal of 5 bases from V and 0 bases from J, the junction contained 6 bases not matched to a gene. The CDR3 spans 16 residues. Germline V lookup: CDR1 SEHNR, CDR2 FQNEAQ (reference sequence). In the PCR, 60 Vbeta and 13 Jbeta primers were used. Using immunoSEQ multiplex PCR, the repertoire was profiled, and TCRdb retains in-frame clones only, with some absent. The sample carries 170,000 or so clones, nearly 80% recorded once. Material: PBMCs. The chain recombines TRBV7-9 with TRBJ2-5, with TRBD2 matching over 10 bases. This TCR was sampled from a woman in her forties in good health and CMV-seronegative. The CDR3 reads CASSPRTSGYQETQYF. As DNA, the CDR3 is TGTGCCAGCAGCCCCAGGACTAGCGGATACCAAGAGACCCAGTACTTC.